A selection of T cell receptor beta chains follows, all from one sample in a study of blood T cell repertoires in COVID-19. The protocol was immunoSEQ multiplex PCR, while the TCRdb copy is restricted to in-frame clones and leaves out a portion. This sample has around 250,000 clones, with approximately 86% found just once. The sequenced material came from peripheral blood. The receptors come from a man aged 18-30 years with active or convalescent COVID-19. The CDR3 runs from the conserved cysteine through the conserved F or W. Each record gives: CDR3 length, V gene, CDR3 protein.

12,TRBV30,CAWSSSTDTQYF
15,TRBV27,CASSLAPTDFYEQYF
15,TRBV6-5,CASSPSGGRTDTQYF
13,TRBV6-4,CASSDSEWGELFF
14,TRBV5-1,CASSKRASTDTQYF
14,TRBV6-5,CASKNWDREEKLFF
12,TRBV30,CAWTLSNYGYTF
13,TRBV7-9,CASSRGAVEKLFF
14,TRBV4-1,CASSQNTNNSPLHF
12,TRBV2,CAKATGGETQYF
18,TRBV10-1,CASSESMGLAGGKNEQFF
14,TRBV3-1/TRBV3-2,CASSSTRVAETQYF
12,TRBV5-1,CASSPGIYEQYF
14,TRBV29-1,CSVEKSGTYNEQFF
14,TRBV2,CATLGGTEFGEQYF
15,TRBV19,CASSIAYASNYGYTF
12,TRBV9,CASSVTAYEQFF
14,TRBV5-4,CASSHPATTGVAFF
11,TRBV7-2,CASSPNYEQYF
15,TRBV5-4,CASSPSGANTGELFF
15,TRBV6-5,CASSPRRGSYNEQFF
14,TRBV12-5,CASGLGPAQETQYF
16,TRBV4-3,CASSQEASGRSYEQYF
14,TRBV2,CASRDRDSSYEQYF
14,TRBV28,CASTRGGSGDTQYF
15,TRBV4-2,CASSPRGLSSNEQFF
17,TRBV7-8,CASSLVASGSYNSPLHF
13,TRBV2,CASNAGADTEAFF
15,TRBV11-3,CASSPTSGRIYEQYF
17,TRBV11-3,CASSSRTSGRGYNEQFF
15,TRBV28,CASRIGTGSTEKLFF
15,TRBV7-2,CASSYGTSPSYEQYF
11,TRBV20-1,CSARVVDGYTF
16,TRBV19,CASSIGSKQPNYGYTF
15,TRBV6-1,CASSEVRGVDGGYTF
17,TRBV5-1,CASKASSGGANTGELFF
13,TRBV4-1,CASSLDRAAEAFF